This T cell receptor beta chain was sequenced for a study of cytomegalovirus exposure and HLA in healthy donors (dated by TCRdb to the late 2010s). About the full investigation: In an earlier analysis of 587 of the donors, roughly 300 Gb of sequence data and 117 million unique TCR beta sequences from 150 million to 200 million T cells were reported. Approximately 300 gigabases of sequencing data and roughly 80 million unique TCR sequences made up an early release that covered approximately 620 HLA-typed donors. The genetic ancestry cluster associated with self-reported Caucasian donors included around four fifths of the approximately 410 genotyped donors. The study was designed to test whether signatures of past pathogen exposure could be identified by cataloging public T cell receptors. The study profiled the T cell repertoires of fewer than 850 subjects by immunosequencing and related them to cytomegalovirus serostatus. In addition to the first cohort of hundreds of subjects, a separate validation cohort of under 150 different subjects was used. The study combined high-throughput TCR immunosequencing, statistical association of individual TCRs with disease status, and machine learning to predict cytomegalovirus infection status. A later analysis re-examined previously published TCR beta repertoires from about 670 donors and added high-resolution HLA genotyping to investigate patterns of TCR occurrence. In the later analysis, no new phenotypic data were used to find candidate immune exposures; instead, reliance was placed on TCR beta sequences and their occurrence across donors. An earlier analysis of fewer than 750 of the donors used high-throughput TCR beta sequencing to judge whether each TCR beta V gene segment behaved as functional or pseudogenic. Donor age, sex, ethnicity and CMV serostatus were compiled together with the repertoire data. A later genetic analysis used genome-wide SNP genotypes for about 60% of the 666 donors, treating that subset as a discovery cohort. All discovery cohort repertoires had been generated on a single sequencing platform. HLA typing included class I and class II loci at four-digit resolution. The number of donors typed differed by locus, with 629-630 for A, B, C, DRB1 and DQB1, about 500 for DQA1, approximately 580 for DPA1, and about 450 for DPB1. A handful of DR-DQ haplotypes were treated as single units for association and clustering because of strong linkage in the cohort. Across about 380 genotyped donors of the cohort, an average of roughly 250,000 unique TCR beta nucleotide sequences per donor were sequenced, and 15% to 20% of those sequences were non-productive. The study at large found these results: In a later analysis, HLA-associated TCR beta chains were found to be more clonally expanded and to have lower generation probabilities than equally common non-associated chains. An association between a missense DCLRE1C variant and V-gene and J-gene trimming of TCR beta chains was found in a later genetic analysis and replicated in an independent cohort. According to a later analysis, TCR association rates differed among HLA loci, with DRB1 alleles showing the most associated TCRs and HLA-C alleles showing the fewest. In both the original and validation cohorts, the classifier was reported to diagnose cytomegalovirus status with high specificity and sensitivity. A later analysis reported that several top co-occurrence clusters appeared linked to parvovirus B19, influenza, CMV and Epstein-Barr virus. In an earlier analysis of some 540 of the donors, most TCR beta V segments appeared in productive rearrangements about 90% or about 30% of the time, broadly matching IMGT annotations. In this cohort, only TCR beta chains were sequenced, and detectable features were limited by the absence of alpha or paired-chain data. In the study, around 150 TCR beta chains were listed as associated with cytomegalovirus. Sequencing depth was assumed to be roughly uniform across donors in the presence/absence analyses, though that assumption may not hold. Some IMGT-functional V segments, including TRBV6-2 and TRBV6-3, could not be told apart with the 87-base-pair reads, so those segments were excluded. Strong co-occurrence of HLA alleles, especially DR and DQ, made assigning TCR associations to individual alleles difficult. About 17 rarely observed V segments, including chromosome 9 orphons, were excluded from the earlier analysis of several hundred of the donors because counts were too low. Compared with the 666-donor mean, donors in an Asian-associated ancestry cluster had fewer N-insertions in productive TCRs, according to a later genetic analysis. The only immune exposure information available for the cohort was CMV serostatus. A cluster of highly shared sequence variants was judged likely to be a technical artifact of the sequencing pipeline. A later analysis associated about 18,000 TCR beta sequences with specific HLA alleles at a false discovery rate of 0.05. Across donors, most TCR sequences were observed very rarely, whereas some public TCRs were present in many individuals. Three of the identified cytomegalovirus-associated TCR beta chains were confirmed in vitro to be specific for cytomegalovirus antigens. Correlated functional status among segregating V segments might reflect linkage disequilibrium, but an unknown experimental factor could not be ruled out. Because HLA typing was unavailable for some donors at each locus, only the typed subset was used in association tests. A further reported finding was that TCR beta sequences accurately predicted the HLA-A and HLA-B alleles for most subjects in the first cohort. The authors suggested that the approach could potentially be extended to other disease states and immunological phenotypes. According to a later analysis, most CMV-associated TCR beta chains appeared to be HLA-restricted, and the HLA associations seemed to be driven largely by CMV exposure.

About this clone: It lacks a known antigen.

In total, 630 or so healthy bone marrow donors made up the cohort. At the time of sampling, all cohort members were nominally healthy, though unrecorded immune exposures were likely present. The donor was CMV seropositive and belonged to the group of more than 250 seropositive cohort members. Each donor provided a peripheral blood sample, and peripheral blood mononuclear cells were used for TCR beta sequencing. The Qiagen DNeasy Blood Extraction Kit was used to extract genomic DNA from the blood cell samples. The library relied on the immunoSEQ multiplex PCR assay. For the multiplex PCR, a mixture combining 60 forward primers for TCR Vbeta segments and 13 reverse primers for TCR Jbeta segments was used. The CDR3 region of rearranged TCR beta genes was amplified from genomic DNA by a multiplex PCR assay. Amplified TCR beta libraries were sequenced as 87-base-pair reads on the Illumina HiSeq System. Per the authors' processing: A later analysis tallied 75 million to 85 million unique TCR beta chains across the 550 to 850 repertoires, and roughly 11 million of those chains were shared by two or more donors. To remove PCR and sequencing errors, raw reads were error-corrected and collapsed into unique sequences using a nearest-neighbor algorithm that merged closely related sequences. Alignment of CDR3 sequences to IMGT reference sequences was used to assign V, D and J gene segments. For a sequence to be retained, at least a six-nucleotide match to both a V gene segment and a J gene segment was required. Rearrangements were classified as productive when the CDR3 lacked stop codons and remained in frame with V and J, and all other rearrangements were classified as non-productive. Following IMGT convention, CDR3 was defined as the stretch from the second conserved V-encoded cysteine to the conserved J-encoded phenylalanine. The earlier analysis of 550 to 650 of the donors excluded any sequence lacking an unambiguous match to a single V gene segment. In an earlier analysis of approximately 610 of the donors, V segments were called functional above 56.7% productive rearrangements and were called segregating when the between-donor standard deviation exceeded 5%. To diagnose cytomegalovirus status from the catalog of TCR beta chain sequences, a statistical classification framework was built. In a later analysis, V and J genes were assigned by comparing TCR nucleotide sequences against IMGT/GENE-DB human TR gene sequences. A later analysis assigned CDR3 sequences and most-parsimonious VDJ recombination scenarios with the TCRdist pipeline. In a later analysis, each TCR beta chain was defined by its CDR3 amino acid sequence together with its V-gene family, and reads lacking a unique V-gene family were excluded. To address suspected cross-contamination and a sequencing artifact, a later analysis removed 592 highly shared, low-generation-probability nucleotide sequences. A later analysis calculated a clonal expansion index for each public chain from normalized within-repertoire ranks of inferred template counts. In a later analysis, generation probabilities were computed with a VDJ recombination model fitted to out-of-frame rearrangements, and the resulting probabilities were checked against IGoR. In a later analysis, hypergeometric tests were used to score TCR-TCR, TCR-HLA and TCR-CMV co-occurrence, with a repertoire-size bias correction applied to TCR pairs. In a later analysis, false discovery rates were estimated by permuting HLA or CMV assignments 20 times. In a later analysis, co-occurring TCRs were grouped using DBSCAN, with TCRdist sequence similarity added in when clustering inside HLA-allele-positive subsets. Repertoires with fewer than 30,000 or more than 120,000 public chains, plus five repertoires with anomalous nucleotide sharing, were excluded from co-occurrence clustering. Sourced from immuneACCESS, this table was stored by TCRdb with only in-frame sequences that have V and J called. A share of the clones is absent; for the studies checked, an unresolved V gene accounts for under half, and the remainder has no known explanation. That table gives V, J and clone size, and the DNA gave D and trimming. This sample's table has entries for 200,000 to 250,000 clones. Jointly, the top ten make up about 1% of the sample.

CDR1 and CDR2 (SGHRS, YFSETQ) derive from the germline V gene. From cysteine to phenylalanine, the CDR3 is 13 amino acids long. Here the CDR3 DNA is all that survives: 39 bases in frame from base 1. V and J are truncated by 1 base and 0 bases respectively, leaving an intervening sequence of 4 bases. Sequenced sample: PBMCs. The TCR sequence derives from a woman in her thirties in good health and CMV-seropositive. The rearranged segments are TRBV5-1 and TRBJ1-1; there is no confident call for the D gene. CDR3 sequence: CASSLYMNTEAFF. The sequenced DNA: TGCGCCAGCAGCTTGTACATGAACACTGAAGCTTTCTTT.